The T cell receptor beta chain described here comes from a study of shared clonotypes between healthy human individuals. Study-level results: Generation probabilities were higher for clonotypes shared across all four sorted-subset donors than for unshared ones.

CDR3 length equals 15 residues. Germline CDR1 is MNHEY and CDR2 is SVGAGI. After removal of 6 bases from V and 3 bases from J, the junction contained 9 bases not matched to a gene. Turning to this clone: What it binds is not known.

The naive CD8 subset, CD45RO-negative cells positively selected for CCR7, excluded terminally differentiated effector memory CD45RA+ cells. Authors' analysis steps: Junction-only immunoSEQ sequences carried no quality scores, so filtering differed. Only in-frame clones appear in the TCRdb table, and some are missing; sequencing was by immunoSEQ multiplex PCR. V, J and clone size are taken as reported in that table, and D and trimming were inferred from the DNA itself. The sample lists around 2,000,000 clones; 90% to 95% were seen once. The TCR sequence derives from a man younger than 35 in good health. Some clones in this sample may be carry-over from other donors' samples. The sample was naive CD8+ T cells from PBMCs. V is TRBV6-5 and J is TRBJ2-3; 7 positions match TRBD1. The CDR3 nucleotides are TGTGCCAGCAGGGAGACAGGGTTTCGGACAGATACGCAGTATTTT. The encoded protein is CASRETGFRTDTQYF.